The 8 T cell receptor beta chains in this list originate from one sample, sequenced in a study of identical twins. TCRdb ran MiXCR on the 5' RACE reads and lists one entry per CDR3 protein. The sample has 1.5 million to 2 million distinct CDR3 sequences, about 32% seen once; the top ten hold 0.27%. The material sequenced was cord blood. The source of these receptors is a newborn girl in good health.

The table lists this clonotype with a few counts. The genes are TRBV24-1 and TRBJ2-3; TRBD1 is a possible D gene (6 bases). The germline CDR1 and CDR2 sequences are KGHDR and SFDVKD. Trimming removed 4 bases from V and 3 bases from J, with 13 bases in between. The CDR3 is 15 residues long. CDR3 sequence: CATSDQGRRTDTQYF. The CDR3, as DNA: TGTGCCACCAGTGACCAGGGGCGTAGAACAGATACGCAGTATTTT.

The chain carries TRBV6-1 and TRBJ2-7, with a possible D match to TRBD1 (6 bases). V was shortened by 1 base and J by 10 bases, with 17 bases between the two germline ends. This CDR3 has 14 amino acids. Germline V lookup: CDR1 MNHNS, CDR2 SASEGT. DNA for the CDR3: TGTGCCAGCAGTGAAGTTGTGGGGGCCCAAACCCAGTACTTC. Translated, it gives CASSEVVGAQTQYF.

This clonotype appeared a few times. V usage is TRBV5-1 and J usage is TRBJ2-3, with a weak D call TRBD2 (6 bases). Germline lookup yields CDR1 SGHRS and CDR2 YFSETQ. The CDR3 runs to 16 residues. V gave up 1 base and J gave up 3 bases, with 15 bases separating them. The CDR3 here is CASSLIQAGPTDTQYF. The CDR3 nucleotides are TGCGCCAGCAGCTTGATCCAGGCGGGGCCAACAGATACGCAGTATTTT.

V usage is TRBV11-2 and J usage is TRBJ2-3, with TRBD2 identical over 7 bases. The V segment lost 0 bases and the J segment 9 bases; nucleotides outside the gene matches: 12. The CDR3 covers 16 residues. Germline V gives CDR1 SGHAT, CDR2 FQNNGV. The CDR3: CASSLDGGLPRGTQYF. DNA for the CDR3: TGTGCCAGCAGCTTAGATGGGGGACTACCACGGGGGACGCAGTATTTT. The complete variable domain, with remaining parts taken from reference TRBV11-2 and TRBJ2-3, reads EAGVAQSPRYKIIEKRQSVAFWCNPISGHATLYWYQQILGQGPKLLIQFQNNGVVDDSQLPKDRFSAERLKGVDSTLKIQPAKLEDSAVYLCASSLDGGLPRGTQYFGPGTRLTVL.

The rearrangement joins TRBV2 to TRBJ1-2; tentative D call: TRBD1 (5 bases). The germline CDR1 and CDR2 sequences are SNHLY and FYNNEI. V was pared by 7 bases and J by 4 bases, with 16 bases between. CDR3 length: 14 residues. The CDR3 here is CASTGGGKGYGYTF. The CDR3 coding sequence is TGTGCCAGCACCGGTGGGGGGAAAGGCTATGGCTACACCTTC.

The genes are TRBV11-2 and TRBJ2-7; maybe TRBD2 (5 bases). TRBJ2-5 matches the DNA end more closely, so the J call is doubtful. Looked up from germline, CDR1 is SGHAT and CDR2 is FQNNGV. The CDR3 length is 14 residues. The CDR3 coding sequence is TGTGCCAGCAGCACCGACTACTTTCAAGAGACCCAGTACTTC. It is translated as CASSTDYFQETQYF.

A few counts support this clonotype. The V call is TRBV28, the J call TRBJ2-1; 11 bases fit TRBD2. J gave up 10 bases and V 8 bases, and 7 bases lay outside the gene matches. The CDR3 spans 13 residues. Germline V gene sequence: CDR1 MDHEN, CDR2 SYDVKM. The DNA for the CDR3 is TGTGCCAGCCAACCTAGCGGGAGGAAGGAGCAGTTCTTC. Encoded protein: CASQPSGRKEQFF.

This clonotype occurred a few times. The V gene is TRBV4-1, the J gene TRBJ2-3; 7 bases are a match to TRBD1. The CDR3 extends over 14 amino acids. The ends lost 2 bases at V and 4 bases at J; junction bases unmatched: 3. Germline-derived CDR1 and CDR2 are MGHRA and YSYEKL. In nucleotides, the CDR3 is TGCGCCAGCAGCCAAAAACAGGGGTCAGATACGCAGTATTTT. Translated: CASSQKQGSDTQYF.